The clone carrying this TCR beta chain was counted a single time. What it binds is not known. The data originate from a study of cytomegalovirus exposure and HLA in healthy donors. General study points: Looking again later, the authors saw that most CMV-associated TCR beta chains seemed HLA-restricted.

The PCR made use of 60 Vbeta and 13 Jbeta primers. Assay used: immunoSEQ multiplex PCR; TCRdb lists only in-frame clones, some missing. The data show approximately 140,000 clones, 60% to 85% seen once. The CDR3 consists of 14 residues. Germline values: CDR1 MNHEY, CDR2 SVGAGI. V dropped 6 bases and J dropped 6; count of bases not matched to a gene: 5. Input material: PBMCs. The gene calls are TRBV6-5 and TRBJ1-6; 7 nucleotides agree with TRBD1. This receptor was obtained from a man aged 35 to 55 in good health and CMV-seropositive. As DNA, the CDR3 is TGTGCCAGCAGGAACAGGGGTGGTAATTCACCCCTCCACTTT. This translates into CASRNRGGNSPLHF.